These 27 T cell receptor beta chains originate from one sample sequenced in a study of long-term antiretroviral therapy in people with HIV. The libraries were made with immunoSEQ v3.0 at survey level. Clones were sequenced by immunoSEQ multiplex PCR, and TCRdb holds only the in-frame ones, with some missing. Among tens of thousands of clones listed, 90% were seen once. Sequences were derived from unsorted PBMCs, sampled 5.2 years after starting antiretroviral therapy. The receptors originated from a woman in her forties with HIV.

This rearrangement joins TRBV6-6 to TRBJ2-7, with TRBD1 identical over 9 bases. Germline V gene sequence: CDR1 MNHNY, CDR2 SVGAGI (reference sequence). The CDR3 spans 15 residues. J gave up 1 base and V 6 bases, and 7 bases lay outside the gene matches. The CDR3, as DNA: TGTGCCAGCAGGTCCGGGACAGGGACATCCTACGAGCAGTACTTC. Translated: CASRSGTGTSYEQYF.

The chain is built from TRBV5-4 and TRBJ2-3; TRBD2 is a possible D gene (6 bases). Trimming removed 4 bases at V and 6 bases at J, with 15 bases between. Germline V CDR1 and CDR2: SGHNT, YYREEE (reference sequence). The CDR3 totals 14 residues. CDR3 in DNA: TGTGCCAGCAGCCGCCCTACTAGCCGGGATACGCAGTATTTT. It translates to CASSRPTSRDTQYF. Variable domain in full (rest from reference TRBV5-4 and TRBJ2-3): ETGVTQSPTHLIKTRGQQVTLRCSSQSGHNTVSWYQQALGQGPQFIFQYYREEENGRGNFPPRFSGLQFPNYSSELNVNALELDDSALYLCASSRPTSRDTQYFGPGTRLTVL.

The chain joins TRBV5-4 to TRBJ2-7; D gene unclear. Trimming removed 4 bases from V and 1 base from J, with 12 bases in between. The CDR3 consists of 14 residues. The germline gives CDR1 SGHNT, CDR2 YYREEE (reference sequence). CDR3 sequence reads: CASSPFLSSYEQYF. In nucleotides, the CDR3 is TGTGCCAGCAGCCCGTTTCTTAGTTCCTACGAGCAGTACTTC.

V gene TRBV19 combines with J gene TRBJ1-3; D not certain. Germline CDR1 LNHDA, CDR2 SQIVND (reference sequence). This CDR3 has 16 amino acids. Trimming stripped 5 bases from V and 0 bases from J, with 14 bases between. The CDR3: CASSLEGSSSGNTIYF. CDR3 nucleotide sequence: TGTGCCAGTAGTCTTGAGGGCAGTAGCTCTGGAAACACCATATATTTT.

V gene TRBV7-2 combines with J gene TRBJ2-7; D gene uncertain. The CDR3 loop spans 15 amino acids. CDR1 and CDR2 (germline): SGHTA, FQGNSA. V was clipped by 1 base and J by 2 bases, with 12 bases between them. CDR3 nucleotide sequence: TGTGCCAGCAGCTTAGAAACCTTCCCGCCCTACGAGCAGTACTTC. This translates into CASSLETFPPYEQYF.

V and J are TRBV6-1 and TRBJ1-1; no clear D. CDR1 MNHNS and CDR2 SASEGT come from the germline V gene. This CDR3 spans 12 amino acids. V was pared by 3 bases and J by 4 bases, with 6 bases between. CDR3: CASSERSTEAFF. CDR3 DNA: TGTGCCAGCAGTGAGAGGAGCACTGAAGCTTTCTTT.

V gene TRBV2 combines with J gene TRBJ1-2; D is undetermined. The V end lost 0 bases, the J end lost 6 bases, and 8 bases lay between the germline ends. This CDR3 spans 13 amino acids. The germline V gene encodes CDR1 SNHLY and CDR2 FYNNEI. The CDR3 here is CASSEARRNGYTF. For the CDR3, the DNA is TGTGCCAGCAGTGAAGCGCGTAGGAATGGCTACACCTTC.

Here the CDR3 reads CASSLVTDWGYTF. For the CDR3, the DNA is TGTGCCAGCAGCTTAGTGACAGACTGGGGCTACACCTTC. V is TRBV7-2 and J is TRBJ1-2, with a possible D match to TRBD1 (5 bases). Trimming pared 1 base from V and 8 bases from J, leaving 11 bases between. Germline loops: CDR1 SGHTA, CDR2 FQGNSA. This CDR3 has 13 residues.

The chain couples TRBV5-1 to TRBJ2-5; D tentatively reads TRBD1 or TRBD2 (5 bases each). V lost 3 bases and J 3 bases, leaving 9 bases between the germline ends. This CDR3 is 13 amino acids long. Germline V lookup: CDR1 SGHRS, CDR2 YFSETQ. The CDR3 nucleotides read TGCGCCAGCAGCTCCGGGACGGAAGAGACCCAGTACTTC. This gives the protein CASSSGTEETQYF.

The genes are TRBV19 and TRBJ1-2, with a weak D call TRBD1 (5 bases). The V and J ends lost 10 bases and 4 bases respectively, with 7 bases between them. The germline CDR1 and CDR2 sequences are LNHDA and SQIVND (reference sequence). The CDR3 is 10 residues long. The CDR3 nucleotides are TGTGCCACCCAGGGCTATGGCTACACCTTC. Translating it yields CATQGYGYTF.

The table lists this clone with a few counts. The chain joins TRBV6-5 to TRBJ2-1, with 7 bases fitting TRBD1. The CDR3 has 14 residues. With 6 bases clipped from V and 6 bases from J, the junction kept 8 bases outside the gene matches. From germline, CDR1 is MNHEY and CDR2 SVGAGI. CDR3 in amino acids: CASSLTGQANEQFF. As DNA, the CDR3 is TGTGCCAGCAGCCTAACTGGACAGGCCAATGAGCAGTTCTTC.

The CDR3 here is CASSSRQGDYEQYF. CDR3 nucleotide sequence: TGTGCCAGCAGCTCAAGACAGGGGGATTACGAGCAGTACTTC. The V call is TRBV11-3, the J call TRBJ2-7; 9 nucleotides match TRBD1. V shed 4 bases, J shed 4 bases, and the junction held 5 bases outside the gene matches. Germline CDR1 SGHNT, CDR2 YENEEA. This CDR3 has 14 residues. The variable domain in full, with the rest retrieved from reference TRBV11-3 and TRBJ2-7, is EAGVVQSPRYKIIEKKQPVAFWCNPISGHNTLYWYLQNLGQGPELLIRYENEEAVDDSQLPKDRFSAERLKGVDSTLKIQPAELGDSAVYLCASSSRQGDYEQYFGPGTRLTVT.

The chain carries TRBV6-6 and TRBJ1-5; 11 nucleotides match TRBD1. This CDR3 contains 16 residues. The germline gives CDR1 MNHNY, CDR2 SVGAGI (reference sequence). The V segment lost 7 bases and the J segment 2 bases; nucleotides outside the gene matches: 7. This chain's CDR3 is CASTTRTGGRNQPQHF. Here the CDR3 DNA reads TGTGCCAGCACGACCAGGACAGGGGGCCGCAATCAGCCCCAGCATTTT.

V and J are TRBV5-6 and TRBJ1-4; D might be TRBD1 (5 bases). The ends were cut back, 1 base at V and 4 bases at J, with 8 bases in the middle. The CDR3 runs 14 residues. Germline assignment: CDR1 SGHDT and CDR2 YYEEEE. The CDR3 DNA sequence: TGTGCCAGCAGCTTGTCAGGGTTTAATGAAAAACTGTTTTTT. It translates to CASSLSGFNEKLFF.

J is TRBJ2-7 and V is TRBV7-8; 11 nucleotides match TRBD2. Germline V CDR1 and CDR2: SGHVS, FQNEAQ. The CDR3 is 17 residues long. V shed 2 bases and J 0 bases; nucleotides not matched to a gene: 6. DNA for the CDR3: TGTGCCAGCAGCTTACTCAGACTAGCGGGGTCCTCCTACGAGCAGTACTTC. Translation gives CASSLLRLAGSSYEQYF.

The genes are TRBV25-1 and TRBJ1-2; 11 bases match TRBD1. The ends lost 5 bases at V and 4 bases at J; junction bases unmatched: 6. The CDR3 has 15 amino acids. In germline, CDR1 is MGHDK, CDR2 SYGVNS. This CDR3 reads CASSPPGQGGYGYTF. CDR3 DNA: TGTGCCAGCAGTCCCCCGGGACAGGGGGGCTATGGCTACACCTTC.

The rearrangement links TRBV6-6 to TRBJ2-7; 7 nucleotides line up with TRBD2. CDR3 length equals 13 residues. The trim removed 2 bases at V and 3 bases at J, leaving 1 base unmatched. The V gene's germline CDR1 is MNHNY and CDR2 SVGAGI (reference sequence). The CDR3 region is CASSYGEGYEQYF. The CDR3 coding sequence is TGTGCCAGCAGTTACGGGGAGGGCTACGAGCAGTACTTC.

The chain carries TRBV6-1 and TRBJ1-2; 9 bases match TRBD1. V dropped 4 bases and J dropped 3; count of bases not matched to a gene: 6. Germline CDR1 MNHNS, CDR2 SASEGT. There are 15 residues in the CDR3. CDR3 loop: CASSVRTGDHYGYTF. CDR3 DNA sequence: TGTGCCAGCAGTGTCCGGACAGGGGACCACTATGGCTACACCTTC.

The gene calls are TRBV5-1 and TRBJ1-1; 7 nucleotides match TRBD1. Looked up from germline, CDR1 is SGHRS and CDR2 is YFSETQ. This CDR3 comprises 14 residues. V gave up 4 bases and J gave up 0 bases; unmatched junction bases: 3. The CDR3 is CASSGGQMNTEAFF. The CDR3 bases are TGCGCCAGCAGCGGGGGACAGATGAACACTGAAGCTTTCTTT.

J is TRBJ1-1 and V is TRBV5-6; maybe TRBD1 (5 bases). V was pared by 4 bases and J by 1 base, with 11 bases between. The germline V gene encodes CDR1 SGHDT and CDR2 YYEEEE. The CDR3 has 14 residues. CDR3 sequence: CASSEGRSNTEAFF. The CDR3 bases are TGTGCCAGCAGCGAGGGACGGTCGAACACTGAAGCTTTCTTT.

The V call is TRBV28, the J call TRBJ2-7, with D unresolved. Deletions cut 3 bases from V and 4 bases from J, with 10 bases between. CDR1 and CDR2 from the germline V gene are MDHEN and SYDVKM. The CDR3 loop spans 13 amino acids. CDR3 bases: TGTGCCAGCAGTTTGGCAGGTGGTTACGAGCAGTACTTC. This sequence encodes CASSLAGGYEQYF.

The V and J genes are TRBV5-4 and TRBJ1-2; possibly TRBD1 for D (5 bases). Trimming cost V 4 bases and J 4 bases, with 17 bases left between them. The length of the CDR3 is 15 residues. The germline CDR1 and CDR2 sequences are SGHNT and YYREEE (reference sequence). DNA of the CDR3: TGTGCCAGCAGCACCTCCGGGGGGGTCGGCTATGGCTACACCTTC. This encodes CASSTSGGVGYGYTF.

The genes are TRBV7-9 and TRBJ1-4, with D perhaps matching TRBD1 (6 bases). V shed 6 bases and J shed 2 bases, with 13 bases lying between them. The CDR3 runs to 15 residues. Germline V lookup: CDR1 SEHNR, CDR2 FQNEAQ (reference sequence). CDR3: CASSWQQGTNEKLFF. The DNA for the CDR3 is TGTGCCAGCAGTTGGCAACAGGGTACTAATGAAAAACTGTTTTTT.

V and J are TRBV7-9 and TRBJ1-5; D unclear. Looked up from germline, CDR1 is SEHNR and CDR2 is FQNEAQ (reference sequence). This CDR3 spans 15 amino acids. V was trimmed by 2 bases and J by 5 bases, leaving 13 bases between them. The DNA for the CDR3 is TGTGCCAGCAGCTTAAGCTCCAGGTGGGATCAGCCCCAGCATTTT. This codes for CASSLSSRWDQPQHF.

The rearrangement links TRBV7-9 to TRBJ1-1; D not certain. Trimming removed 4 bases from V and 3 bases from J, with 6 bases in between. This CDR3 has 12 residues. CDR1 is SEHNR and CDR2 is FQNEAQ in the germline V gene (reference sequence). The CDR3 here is CASSYGDTEAFF. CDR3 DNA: TGTGCCAGCAGCTACGGGGACACTGAAGCTTTCTTT.

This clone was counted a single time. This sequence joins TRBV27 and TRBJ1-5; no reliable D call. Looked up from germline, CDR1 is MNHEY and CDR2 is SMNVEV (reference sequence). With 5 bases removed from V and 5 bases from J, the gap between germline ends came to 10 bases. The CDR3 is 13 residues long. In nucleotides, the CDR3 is TGTGCCAGCAGTCCGTTGGGCGATCAGCCCCAGCATTTT. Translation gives CASSPLGDQPQHF.

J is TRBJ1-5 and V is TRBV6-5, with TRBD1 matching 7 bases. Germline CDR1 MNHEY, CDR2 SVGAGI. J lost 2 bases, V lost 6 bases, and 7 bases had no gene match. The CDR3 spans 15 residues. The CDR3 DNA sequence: TGTGCCAGCAGCTCACAGGGGCTGGGCAATCAGCCCCAGCATTTT. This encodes CASSSQGLGNQPQHF.